The entry below describes one T cell receptor beta chain. The sample is drawn from a study of memory CD4+ T cells and cytomegalovirus serostatus. Study summary: Of the healthy Belgian adults, 9 were CMV seropositive and about 24 seronegative.

Single viable CD3+CD4+CD8-CD45RO+ cells were sorted as the memory CD4+ T cells. Serostatus was set by detecting CMV pp150, pp28, p38, p52 IgG. Total CD4+ T cells were enriched by CD4 positive selection. In the original workflow: After removing out-of-frame reads, around 2,100,000 distinct TCRbeta sequences remained. The protocol was immunoSEQ multiplex PCR, while the TCRdb copy is restricted to in-frame clones and leaves out a portion. V, J and clone size reflect that table, while D and trimming were determined from the DNA. The repertoire has about 57,000 clones, roughly 80% of them found once; the top ten carry about 0.86%. Germline loops: CDR1 SGHVS, CDR2 FNYEAQ. The V end lost 2 bases, the J end lost 6 bases, and 20 bases lay between the germline ends. This CDR3 region has 16 residues.

The rearrangement links TRBV7-6 to TRBJ2-7; no clear D gene. The clonotype was recovered from an adult in good health and CMV-seronegative. Sequenced input: memory CD4+ T cells from blood. The CDR3: CASSLKSPLSFSEQYF. CDR3 DNA sequence: TGTGCCAGCAGCTTAAAGAGCCCGCTATCTTTCTCCGAGCAGTACTTC.